This T cell receptor (beta chain) derives from a study of identical twins. Germline values: CDR1 SGHTA, CDR2 FQGNSA. This CDR3 region has 14 residues. Trimming cost V 8 bases and J 2 bases, with 16 bases left between them. Template switching supplied a universal primer site; unique molecular identifiers were carried on the cDNA. TCRdb recomputed calls from the 5' RACE reads with MiXCR, one row per CDR3 protein. Of some 590,000 distinct CDR3 sequences listed, more than 9% are singletons. The study's findings and limits: One should note that invariant MAIT and iNKT cells could partly confound zero-insertion analyses. Fewer insertions were carried by abundant cord blood beta clonotypes, but none was seen in memory repertoires.

In its sample, this clonotype was seen a few times. Its antigen remains unidentified. These sequences were also reported in another study, on yellow fever vaccine responses in identical twins. That source adds: Twins reportedly appeared to share part of their vaccine T cell response while keeping part individual.

The V and J genes are TRBV7-2 and TRBJ2-7; D call uncertain. This TCR was sampled from a young woman in good health. Material for sequencing was PBMCs. The CDR3: CASGPRARTYEQYF. CDR3 DNA: TGTGCCAGCGGCCCTCGGGCTCGGACCTACGAGCAGTACTTC.